This T cell receptor (beta chain) was identified in a study of T cells in Graves' hyperthyroidism and ophthalmopathy (dated by TCRdb to the late 2010s). About the full investigation: Peripheral blood samples were taken at initial diagnosis, before any treatment was given. To identify TCR V-J signatures that set the groups apart, the researchers used a discovery cohort of 100 or so patients, made up of 40 to 45 with Graves' ophthalmopathy and 57 with stable Graves' hyperthyroidism. Whether ophthalmopathy could be predicted prospectively was tested in an independent validation cohort made up of roughly 19 hyperthyroidism patients plus 17 patients who later progressed to ophthalmopathy. The 100 discovery patients were randomly split 7:3 into training and test sets. In addition, the study compared T-cell repertoires in thyroid tissue and in blood from five to seven Graves' hyperthyroidism patients. Once sampling was done, hyperthyroidism patients were given methimazole at a starting dose of 30 mg daily, whereas ophthalmopathy patients were given high-dose intravenous methylprednisolone. According to the paper, TCR Vbeta CDR3 sequencing was carried out on 135 peripheral blood samples, which came from under 50 ophthalmopathy, around 74 hyperthyroidism and roughly 17 progressor patients.

Stable Graves' hyperthyroidism was defined as the absence of progression to ophthalmopathy over 18 months of follow-up. The hyperthyroidism patients were between 18 and 65 years old and newly diagnosed, with a disease duration of less than 2 months. Exclusion was applied to patients with uncontrolled infections, other autoimmune diseases, pregnancy or lactation. Diagnoses were based on clinical symptoms, serum thyroxine and TRAb, thyroid ultrasound and orbital computed tomography. PBMCs were isolated from 7.5 to 10 ml of fresh peripheral blood by Ficoll-Paque density gradient centrifugation. Total RNA was extracted using Trizol reagent, and RNA quality was assessed on an Agilent 2100 Bioanalyzer. Turning to this clonotype: Its binding antigen is unknown. No base qualities exist here, and no much larger clone lies one base off it.

The paper as a whole reports these results and caveats: In validation, the model predicted progression to ophthalmopathy with approximately 71% sensitivity and roughly 72% specificity, a median of 6.5 months before onset. A model built on a 13 V-J signature distinguished ophthalmopathy from stable hyperthyroidism, reaching 85% to 90% sensitivity and around 81% specificity in cross-validation and 80%/75% in testing. No statistical method was used to set the sample size in advance, and investigators knew the group allocation. Most expanded thyroid clonotypes (frequency above 0.001) were also found in blood, which suggests that blood repertoires may mirror thyroid immune responses.

From a lookup of the germline V gene (reference sequence), CDR1 and CDR2 are LNHDA and SQIVND. Trimming at the junction amounts to 6 bases on V and 10 bases on J, and the germline ends lie 19 bases apart. Its CDR3 holds 14 amino acids, cysteine through phenylalanine. Left in the record is the CDR3 DNA by itself, 42 bases read in frame from the first base. The TCR beta CDR3 regions were amplified from RNA transcripts. The TCR CDR3 was subjected to a first round of RT-PCR using the HTBI primer set and the Qiagen OneStep RT-PCR kit. The libraries were constructed in a second round of multiplex PCR and then size-selected and purified. The libraries were sequenced on an Illumina HiSeq2000 using paired-end 100 bp reads. As for how the authors treated the data: SOAPnuke was used to process the raw data, throwing out any read that contained adapters or uncalled bases, had a mean Phred below 15, or lacked an exact constant-primer or identifier match. COPE v1.2.5 was used to merge the high-quality paired reads, and each unique nucleotide sequence was defined as a clonotype. Clonotypes were aligned to IMGT TRBV, TRBD and TRBJ reference segments using MiTCR v1.1. Analysis was restricted to V-J combinations with a frequency above 0.0001, which covered 99.2% of repertoires. A TCS score was defined as the ratio of F50 (clonal expansion) to E x V (chaos), with BLOSUM62-based TCRdist applied between CDR3 peptides within each V-J. Welch's t-statistics and random forest reduced fewer than 550 V-J features to roughly 13, which were used in a naive Bayes classifier (R e1071). In TCRdb, the public reads were trimmed at Q25 with fastp and aligned with MiXCR, with productive beta chains retained. Under each unique CDR3 protein, matching rows form one entry showing the most common genes and DNA. These V and J calls rely on TCRdb rather than the paper's analysis. This sample gives 500,000 to 650,000 distinct CDR3 sequences in total; 13% to 15% of them show up just once. The ten top clones hold approximately 15% of the sample.

This TCR was recovered from a middle-aged woman with Graves' hyperthyroidism. Sample: blood. Rearrangement joined TRBV19 to TRBJ2-1; confidence is insufficient to name the D gene. CDR3 loop: CASRKNGFGGEQFF. The nucleotide sequence reads as follows: TGTGCCAGTAGGAAAAACGGCTTCGGTGGGGAGCAGTTCTTC.